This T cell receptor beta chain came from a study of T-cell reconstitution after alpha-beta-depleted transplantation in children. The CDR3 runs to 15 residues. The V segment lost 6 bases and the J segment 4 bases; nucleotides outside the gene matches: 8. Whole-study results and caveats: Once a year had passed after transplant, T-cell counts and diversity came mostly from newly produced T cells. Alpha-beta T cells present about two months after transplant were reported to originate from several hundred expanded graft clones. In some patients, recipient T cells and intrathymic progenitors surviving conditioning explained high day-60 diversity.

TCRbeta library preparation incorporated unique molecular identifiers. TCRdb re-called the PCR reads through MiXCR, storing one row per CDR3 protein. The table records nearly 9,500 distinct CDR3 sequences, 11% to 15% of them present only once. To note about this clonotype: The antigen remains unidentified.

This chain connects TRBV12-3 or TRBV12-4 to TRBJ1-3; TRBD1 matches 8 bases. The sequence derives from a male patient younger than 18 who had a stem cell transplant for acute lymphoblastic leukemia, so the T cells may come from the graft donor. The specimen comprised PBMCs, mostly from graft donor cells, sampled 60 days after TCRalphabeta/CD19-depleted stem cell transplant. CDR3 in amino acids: CASSPGGGLGNTIYF. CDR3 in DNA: TGTGCCAGCAGCCCAGGGGGCGGCTTAGGAAACACCATATATTTT.